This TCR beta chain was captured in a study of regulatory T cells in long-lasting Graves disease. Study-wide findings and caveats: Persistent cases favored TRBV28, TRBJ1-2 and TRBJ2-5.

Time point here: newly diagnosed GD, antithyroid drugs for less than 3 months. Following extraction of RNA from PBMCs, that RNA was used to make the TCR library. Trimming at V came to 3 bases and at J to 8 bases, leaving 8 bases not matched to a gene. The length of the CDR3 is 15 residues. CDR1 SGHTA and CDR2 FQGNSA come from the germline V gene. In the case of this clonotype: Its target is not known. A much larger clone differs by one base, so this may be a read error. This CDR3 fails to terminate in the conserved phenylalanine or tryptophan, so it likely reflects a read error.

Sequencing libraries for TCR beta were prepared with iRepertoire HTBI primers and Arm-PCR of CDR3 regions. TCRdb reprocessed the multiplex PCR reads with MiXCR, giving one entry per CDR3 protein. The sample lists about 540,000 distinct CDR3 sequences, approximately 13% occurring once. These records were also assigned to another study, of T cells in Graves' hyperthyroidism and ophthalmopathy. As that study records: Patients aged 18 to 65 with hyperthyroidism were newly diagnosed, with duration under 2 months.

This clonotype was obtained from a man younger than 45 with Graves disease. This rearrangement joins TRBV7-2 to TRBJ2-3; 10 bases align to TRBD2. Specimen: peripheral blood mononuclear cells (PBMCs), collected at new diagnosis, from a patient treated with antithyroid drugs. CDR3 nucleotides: TGTGCCAGCAGCTTGTCTAGCGGGGGCCCCGGTACGCAGTATCTT. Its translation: CASSLSSGGPGTQYL.